This T cell receptor (beta chain) was identified during a study of cytomegalovirus exposure and HLA in healthy donors. Study background: Unique TCRs from HLA-typed donors, around 79 million of them, were held in an early data release. General study points: A later analysis reportedly found that, within productive TCRs, an Asian-associated ancestry cluster had fewer N-insertions than the mean observed across the roughly 700 donors. The majority of CMV-associated TCR beta chains were reported as apparently HLA-restricted in a later analysis. Available immune exposure information was restricted to CMV serostatus only.

Comments on this clone: Antigen unknown.

CDR3 length: 15 amino acids. The V gene's germline CDR1 is MRHNA and CDR2 SNTAGT. Germline trimming cut 6 bases from V and 2 bases from J; bases unmatched to any gene: 5. Both 60 Vbeta primers and 13 Jbeta primers went into the PCR. Using immunoSEQ multiplex PCR, the repertoire was profiled, and TCRdb retains in-frame clones only, with some absent. Of 80,000 to 130,000 clones listed, 60% to 80% are singletons. The sequenced material came from PBMCs. This chain connects TRBV6-4 to TRBJ2-1, with 9 bases fitting TRBD2. The clonotype comes from a young woman in good health and CMV-seropositive. The CDR3 here is CASSTLAGAYNEQFF. CDR3 coding DNA: TGTGCCAGCAGCACACTAGCGGGTGCCTACAATGAGCAGTTCTTC.